This record covers a single T cell receptor beta chain. This clone appeared a single time. No antigen is known for it. Base qualities were left out, and no much larger clone turns up one base away. What this sample's time point label stands for: week 23, last vaccination. A 20-mer mutant IDH1 peptide at 300 micrograms in Montanide made up each vaccine dose, which was injected subcutaneously together with topical imiquimod. The donors had newly diagnosed IDH1-mutant astrocytomas of WHO grade 3 or 4 that showed loss of nuclear ATRX. The samples were drawn from NOA16, a multicentre, single-arm, open-label phase I trial in Germany that tested a mutant IDH1 peptide vaccine in humans for the first time. Genomic DNA for TCRB sequencing was isolated from EDTA blood with the DNeasy Blood and Tissue Kit. Library construction relied on the immunoSEQ multiplex PCR assay. Rearranged TCR beta chain sequences were amplified using the hsTCRB Kit according to the manufacturer's protocol. TCRB libraries were sequenced on an Illumina MiSeq. In the paper's pipeline: The kit vendor's proprietary platform handled demultiplexing, trimming and gene mapping. This immuneACCESS table, as held by TCRdb, lists in-frame sequences with V and J called but not all clones. Of the missing ones, under half trace to an unresolved V gene in checked studies; the others have no known cause. The V and J calls and clone size were taken over from that table, and D and trimming were inferred from the DNA. Within this sample are some 80,000 clones, with roughly 85% of them counted one time only. Roughly 0.78% of the sample is held by the ten biggest clonotypes.

The data belong to a study of a mutant IDH1 vaccine in newly diagnosed glioma (dated by TCRdb to about 2021). For the wider study: Across visits V03 through V10, patients got a total of eight vaccinations, given in weeks 1, 3, 5, 7, 11, 15, 19 and 23. Vaccination started 4-6 weeks after radiotherapy alone, or was given together with temozolomide cycles in the groups whose treatment included chemotherapy. Of the approximately 35 treated patients, approximately 60% were male and roughly 38% were female, and a mean age of approximately 40 years was recorded. Before enrollment, patients had received standard therapy of radiotherapy alone, temozolomide alone, or radiochemotherapy with temozolomide; most received the combination. Peripheral blood was drawn at six visits: V03 (baseline), V05, V07, V10, V12 and V13. Longitudinal TCRB deep sequencing was done for 25 to 30 treated patients, wherever samples were available for exploratory analyses.

The study at large found these results: Immune responses induced by the vaccine were seen in roughly 95% of patients across multiple MHC alleles. PBMC samples for TCRB deep sequencing were selected based on availability. According to the authors, sample limitations meant that analyses of patient blood samples could not be reproduced. Changes in the top peripheral T cell clonotypes picked up by TCRB sequencing did not appear to be linked to pseudoprogression.

This receptor was identified in a woman aged 45-65 years with glioma. The specimen comprised PBMCs, sampled from a glioma patient whose treatment included an IDH1 peptide vaccine.

The bases read TGTGCCAGCAGCCATGGGGGCTCCTACGAGCAGTACTTC. This translates into CASSHGGSYEQYF. The rearranged segments are TRBV7-9 and TRBJ2-7, with the D gene tentatively TRBD1 or TRBD2, based on 5 matching bases in each. Trimming takes 5 bases from V and 0 bases from J, and the germline ends sit 8 bases apart. Counted from cysteine to phenylalanine, this CDR3 has 13 amino acids. Here the CDR3 DNA is all that survives: 39 bases in frame from base 1. The germline V gene (reference sequence) provides CDR1 SEHNR and CDR2 FQNEAQ.